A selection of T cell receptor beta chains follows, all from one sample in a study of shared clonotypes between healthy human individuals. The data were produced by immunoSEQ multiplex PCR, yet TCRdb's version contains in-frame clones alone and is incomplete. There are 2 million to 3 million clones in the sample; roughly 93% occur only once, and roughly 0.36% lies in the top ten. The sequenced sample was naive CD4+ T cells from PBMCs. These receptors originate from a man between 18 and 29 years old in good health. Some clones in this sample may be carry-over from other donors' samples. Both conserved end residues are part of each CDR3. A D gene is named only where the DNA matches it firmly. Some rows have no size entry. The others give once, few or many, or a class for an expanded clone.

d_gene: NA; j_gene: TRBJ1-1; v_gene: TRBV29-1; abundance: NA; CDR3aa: CSVGGGYEAFF; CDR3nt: TGCAGCGTTGGAGGCGGTTATGAAGCTTTCTTT
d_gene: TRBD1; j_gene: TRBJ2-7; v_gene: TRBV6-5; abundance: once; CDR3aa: CASSDRGGYEQYF; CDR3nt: TGTGCCAGCAGTGACAGGGGAGGATACGAGCAGTACTTC
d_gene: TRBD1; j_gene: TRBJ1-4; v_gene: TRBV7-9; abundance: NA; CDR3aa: CASSVRGGNEKLFF; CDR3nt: TGTGCCAGCAGCGTCAGGGGGGGTAATGAAAAACTGTTTTTT
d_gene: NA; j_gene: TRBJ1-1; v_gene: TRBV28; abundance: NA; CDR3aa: CASNWETEAFF; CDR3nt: TGTGCCAGCAACTGGGAAACTGAAGCTTTCTTT
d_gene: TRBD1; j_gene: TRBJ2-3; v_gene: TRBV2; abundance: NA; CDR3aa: CASSRQGSTDTQYF; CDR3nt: TGTGCCAGCAGTCGACAGGGCAGCACAGATACGCAGTATTTT
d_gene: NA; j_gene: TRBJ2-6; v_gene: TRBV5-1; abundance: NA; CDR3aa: CASSLGGDGANVLTF; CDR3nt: TGCGCCAGCAGCTTGGGCGGGGACGGGGCCAACGTCCTGACTTTC
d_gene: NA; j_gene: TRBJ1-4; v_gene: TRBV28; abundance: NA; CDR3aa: CASNAPLEKLFF; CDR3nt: TGTGCCAGCAACGCCCCCCTTGAAAAACTGTTTTTT
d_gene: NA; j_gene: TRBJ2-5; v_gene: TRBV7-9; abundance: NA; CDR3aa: CASRLRGRETQYF; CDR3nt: TGTGCCAGCAGATTAAGGGGTCGGGAGACCCAGTACTTC
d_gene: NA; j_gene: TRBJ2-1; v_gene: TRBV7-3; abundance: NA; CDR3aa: CASSLRAVYNEQFF; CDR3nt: TGTGCCAGCAGCCTACGAGCGGTGTACAATGAGCAGTTCTTC
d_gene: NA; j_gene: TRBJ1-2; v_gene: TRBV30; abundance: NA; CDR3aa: CAWSSMNYGYTF; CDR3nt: TGTGCCTGGAGTTCGATGAACTATGGCTACACCTTC
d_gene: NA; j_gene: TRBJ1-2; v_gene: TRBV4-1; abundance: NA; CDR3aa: CASSQDRRHYGYTF; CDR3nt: TGCGCCAGCAGCCAAGACAGGCGCCACTATGGCTACACCTTC
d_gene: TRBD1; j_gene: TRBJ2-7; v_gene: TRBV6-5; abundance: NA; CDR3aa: CASNDRGSSYEQYF; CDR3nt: TGTGCCAGCAACGACAGGGGGAGCTCCTACGAGCAGTACTTC
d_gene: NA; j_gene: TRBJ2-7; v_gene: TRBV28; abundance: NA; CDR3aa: CASRTGEILYEQYF; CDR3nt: TGTGCCAGCAGAACGGGGGAGATCCTATACGAGCAGTACTTC
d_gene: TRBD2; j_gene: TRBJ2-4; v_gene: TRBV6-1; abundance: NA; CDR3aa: CASSEGAGGYF; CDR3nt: TGTGCCAGCAGTGAAGGTGCGGGGGGGTACTTC
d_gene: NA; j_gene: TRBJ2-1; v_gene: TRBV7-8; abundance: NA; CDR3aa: CASSSARVTYNEQFF; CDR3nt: TGTGCCAGCAGCTCTGCCAGGGTCACCTACAATGAGCAGTTCTTC
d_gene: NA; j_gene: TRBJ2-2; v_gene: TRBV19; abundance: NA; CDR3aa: CASTSGVTGELFF; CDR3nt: TGTGCCAGTACTTCAGGGGTCACCGGGGAGCTGTTTTTT
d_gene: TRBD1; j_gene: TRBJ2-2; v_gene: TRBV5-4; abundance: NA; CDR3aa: CASTKDRGRTGELFF; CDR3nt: TGTGCCAGCACCAAGGACAGGGGGCGAACCGGGGAGCTGTTTTTT
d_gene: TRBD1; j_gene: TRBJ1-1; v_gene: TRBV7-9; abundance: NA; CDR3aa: CASSAGQGWDTEAFF; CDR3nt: TGTGCCAGCAGCGCAGGACAGGGATGGGACACTGAAGCTTTCTTT
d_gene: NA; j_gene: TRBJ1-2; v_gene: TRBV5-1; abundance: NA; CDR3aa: CASSLETPYGYTF; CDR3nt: TGCGCCAGCAGCTTGGAGACCCCCTATGGCTACACCTTC
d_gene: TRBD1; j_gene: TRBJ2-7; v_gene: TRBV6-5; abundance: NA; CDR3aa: CASSFPGQGDEQYF; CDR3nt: TGTGCCAGCAGCTTTCCGGGACAGGGGGACGAGCAGTACTTC
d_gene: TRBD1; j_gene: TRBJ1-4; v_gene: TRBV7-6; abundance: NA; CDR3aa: CASSRTGGGIREKLFF; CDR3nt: TGTGCCAGCAGCCGGACAGGGGGCGGTATACGTGAAAAACTGTTTTTT
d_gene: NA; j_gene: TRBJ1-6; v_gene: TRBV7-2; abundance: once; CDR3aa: CASSLAGLGTATRNNSPLHF; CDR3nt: TGTGCCAGCAGCTTAGCGGGGTTAGGTACAGCAACTCGAAATAATTCACCCCTCCACTTT
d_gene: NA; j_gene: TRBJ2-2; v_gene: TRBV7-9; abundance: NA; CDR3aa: CASSFITSPTGELFF; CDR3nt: TGTGCCAGCAGCTTTATAACTTCACCCACCGGGGAGCTGTTTTTT
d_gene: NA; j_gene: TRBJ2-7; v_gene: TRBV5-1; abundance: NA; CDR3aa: CASSPVSGSSYEQYF; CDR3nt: TGCGCCAGCAGCCCCGTGTCCGGGAGCTCCTACGAGCAGTACTTC
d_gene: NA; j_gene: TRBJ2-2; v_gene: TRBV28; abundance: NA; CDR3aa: CASELLATGELFF; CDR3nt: TGTGCCAGTGAGCTTCTTGCCACCGGGGAGCTGTTTTTT
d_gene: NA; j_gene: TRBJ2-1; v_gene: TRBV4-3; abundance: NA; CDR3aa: CASSQVTGNYKQFF; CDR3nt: TGCGCCAGCAGCCAAGTCACCGGAAACTATAAGCAGTTCTTC
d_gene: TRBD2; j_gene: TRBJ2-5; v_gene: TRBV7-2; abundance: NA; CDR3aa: CASSLRRGGSGRGETQYF; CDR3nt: TGTGCCAGCAGCTTACGCCGTGGAGGTAGCGGGAGAGGGGAGACCCAGTACTTC
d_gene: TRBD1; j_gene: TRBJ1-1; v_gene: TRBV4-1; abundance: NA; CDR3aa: CASSQVTQGDTEAFF; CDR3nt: TGCGCCAGCAGCCAAGTTACACAGGGGGACACTGAAGCTTTCTTT
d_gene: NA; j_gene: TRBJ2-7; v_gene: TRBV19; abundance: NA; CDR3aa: CASSMVSLHEQYF; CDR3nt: TGTGCCAGTAGTATGGTATCCCTTCACGAGCAGTACTTC
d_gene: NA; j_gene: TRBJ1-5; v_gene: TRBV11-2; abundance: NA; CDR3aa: CASSFRDRQPQHF; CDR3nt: TGTGCCAGCAGCTTTAGGGATCGTCAGCCCCAGCATTTT
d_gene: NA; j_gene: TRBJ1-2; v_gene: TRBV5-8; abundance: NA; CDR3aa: CASSFVRSTPLLGYGYTF; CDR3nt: TGTGCCAGCAGCTTCGTACGATCCACCCCCCTACTAGGCTATGGCTACACCTTC
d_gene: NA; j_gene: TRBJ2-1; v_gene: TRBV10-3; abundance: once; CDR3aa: CAISPARGDNEQFF; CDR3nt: TGTGCCATCAGCCCCGCCAGGGGCGACAATGAGCAGTTCTTC
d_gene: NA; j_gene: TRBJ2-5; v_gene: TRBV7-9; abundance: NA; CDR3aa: CASSRISETQYF; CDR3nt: TGTGCCAGCAGTCGGATCTCAGAGACCCAGTACTTC
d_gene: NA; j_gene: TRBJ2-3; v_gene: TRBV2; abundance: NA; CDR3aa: CASSVRMRQVRTDTQYF; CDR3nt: TGTGCCAGCAGTGTGAGGATGCGACAGGTCCGCACAGATACGCAGTATTTT
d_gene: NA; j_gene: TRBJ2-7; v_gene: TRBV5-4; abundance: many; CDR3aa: CASSLGPTGIVSYEQYF; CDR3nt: TGTGCCAGCAGCTTAGGGCCCACGGGAATTGTGTCCTACGAGCAGTACTTC
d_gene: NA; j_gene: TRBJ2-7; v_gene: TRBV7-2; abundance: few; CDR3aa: CASSLVRYEQYF; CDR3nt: TGTGCCAGCAGCTTAGTTCGCTACGAGCAGTACTTC
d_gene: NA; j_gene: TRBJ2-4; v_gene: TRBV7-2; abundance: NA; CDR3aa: CASSFGFAAKNIQYF; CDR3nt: TGTGCCAGCAGCTTCGGGTTTGCAGCCAAAAACATTCAGTACTTC
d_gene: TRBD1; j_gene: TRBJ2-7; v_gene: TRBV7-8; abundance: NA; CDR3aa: CASSRYGTGRHEQYF; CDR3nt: TGTGCCAGCAGCCGATACGGGACAGGCCGGCACGAGCAGTACTTC
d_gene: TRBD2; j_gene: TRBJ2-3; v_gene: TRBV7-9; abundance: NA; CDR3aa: CASSLSWTSGSSTDTQYF; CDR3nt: TGTGCCAGCAGCTTATCGTGGACTAGCGGATCTAGCACAGATACGCAGTATTTT
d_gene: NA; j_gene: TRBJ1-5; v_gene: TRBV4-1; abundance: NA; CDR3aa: CASSQRGGQPQHF; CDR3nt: TGCGCCAGCAGCCAAAGGGGTGGTCAGCCCCAGCATTTT
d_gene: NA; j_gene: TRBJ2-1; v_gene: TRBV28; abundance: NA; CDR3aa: CASSLSGHEQFF; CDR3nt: TGTGCCAGCAGTTTAAGTGGCCATGAGCAGTTCTTC
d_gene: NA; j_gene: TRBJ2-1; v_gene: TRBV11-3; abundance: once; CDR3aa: CASSLGGVRNEQFF; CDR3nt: TGTGCCAGCAGCTTAGGAGGGGTGCGCAATGAGCAGTTCTTC
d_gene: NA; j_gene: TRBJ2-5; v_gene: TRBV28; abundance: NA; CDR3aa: CASSLVEWYQETQYF; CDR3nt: TGTGCCAGCAGTTTAGTCGAGTGGTACCAAGAGACCCAGTACTTC
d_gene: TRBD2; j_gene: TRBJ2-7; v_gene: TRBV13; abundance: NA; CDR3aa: CASSQTSGGFYEQYF; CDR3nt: TGTGCCAGCAGCCAAACTAGCGGGGGCTTCTACGAGCAGTACTTC
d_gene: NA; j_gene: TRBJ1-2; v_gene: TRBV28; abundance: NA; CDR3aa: CASGGGSRSKGYTF; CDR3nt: TGTGCCAGCGGGGGAGGGTCGAGAAGCAAGGGCTACACCTTC
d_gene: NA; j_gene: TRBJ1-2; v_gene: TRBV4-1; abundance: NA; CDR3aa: CASSQGSQGLLYGYTF; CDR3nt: TGCGCCAGCAGCCAAGGGAGCCAGGGGCTCCTCTATGGCTACACCTTC
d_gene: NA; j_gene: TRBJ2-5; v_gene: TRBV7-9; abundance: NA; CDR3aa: CASSLARGKRDQETQYF; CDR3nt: TGTGCCAGCAGCTTAGCGCGTGGTAAGCGGGACCAAGAGACCCAGTACTTC
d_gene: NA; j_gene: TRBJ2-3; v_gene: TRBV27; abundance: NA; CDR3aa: CASSSEGLSTDTQYF; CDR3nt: TGTGCCAGCAGTTCGGAGGGTCTAAGCACAGATACGCAGTATTTT
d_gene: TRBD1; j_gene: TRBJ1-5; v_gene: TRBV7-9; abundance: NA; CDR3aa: CASSSTGSQPQHF; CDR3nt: TGTGCCAGCAGCTCGACAGGGTCCCAGCCCCAGCATTTT
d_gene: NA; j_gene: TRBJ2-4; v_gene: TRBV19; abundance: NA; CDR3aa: CASSFDGDLAKNIQYF; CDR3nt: TGTGCCAGTAGTTTCGACGGCGATCTAGCCAAAAACATTCAGTACTTC
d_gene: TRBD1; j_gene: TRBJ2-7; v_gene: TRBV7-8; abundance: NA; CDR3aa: CASSPTDRGFYEQYF; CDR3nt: TGTGCCAGCAGCCCAACCGACAGGGGTTTTTACGAGCAGTACTTC
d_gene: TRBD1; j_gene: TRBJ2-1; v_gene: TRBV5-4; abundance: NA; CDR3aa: CASSRQGVSNEQFF; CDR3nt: TGTGCCAGCAGCAGACAGGGGGTTAGCAATGAGCAGTTCTTC
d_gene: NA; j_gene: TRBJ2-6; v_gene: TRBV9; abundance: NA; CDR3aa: CASSGRSSGANVLTF; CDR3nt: TGTGCCAGCAGCGGACGGAGCTCTGGGGCCAACGTCCTGACTTTC